This section outlines one T cell receptor beta chain sequence together with its context. This sample was taken from a study of blood T cells in healthy people across ages. PCR was performed a second time for about 6 to 11 cycles using a sample-barcoded 5' primer and a J-beta primer mix. A template-switch adaptor that had 12 random nucleotides put a tag on each cDNA molecule. TCRdb re-called the 5' RACE reads with MiXCR, one entry per CDR3 protein. The data show about 650,000 distinct CDR3 sequences, around 52% seen once. Per germline, CDR1 SGHRS and CDR2 YFSETQ. The CDR3 extends over 12 amino acids. This TCR was sampled from an elderly woman in good health. The chain links TRBV5-1 to TRBJ2-4, with 9 bases matching TRBD2. The J call may be wrong; the DNA end is better matched by TRBJ2-7. The sequenced material came from blood. As DNA, the CDR3 is TGCGCCAGCAGGCGGGAGGGCCACGAGCAGTACTTC. Translation: CASRREGHEQYF.